Below are 3 T cell receptor beta chains sequenced from a single sample in a study of response to subunit inactivated influenza vaccine (dated by TCRdb to the late 2010s). Library method: RT-PCR. The run used an Illumina HiSeq 2500. TCRdb's own reprocessing of the public reads used fastp at Q25 and MiXCR and kept productive beta chains. One record per CDR3 amino acid sequence lists the most common genes and DNA. Present in this sample are about 700,000 distinct CDR3 sequences, approximately 15% of which were seen just once. The biggest ten clones account for 6.5% to 8.5% of the sample. Specimen: PBMCs from blood, collected roughly 2 weeks before vaccination. These receptors were collected from a man aged 45-60 years who received an inactivated influenza vaccine. Donor details come from another sample of the same person, matched by shared clones.

This clonotype was seen repeatedly, ten times or more. This chain joins TRBV2 and TRBJ2-2; maybe TRBD1 (6 bases). V was cut by 6 bases and J by 0 bases, with 11 bases left in between. The CDR3 consists of 15 residues. The germline V gene has CDR1 SNHLY and CDR2 FYNNEI. The CDR3 DNA is TGTGCCAGCAGCAGGGACACCCCGAACACCGGGGAGCTGTTTTTT. Encoded protein: CASSRDTPNTGELFF. Variable domain in full (rest from reference TRBV2 and TRBJ2-2): EPEVTQTPSHQVTQMGQEVILRCVPISNHLYFYWYRQILGQKVEFLVSFYNNEISEKSEIFDDQFSVERPDGSNFTLKIRSTKLEDSAMYFCASSRDTPNTGELFFGEGSRLTVL.

The chain employs TRBV7-9 and TRBJ2-7; 7 nucleotides line up with TRBD1. The CDR3 runs 14 residues. Germline CDR1 reads SEHNR; CDR2 reads FQNEAQ (reference sequence). The V segment lost 4 bases and the J segment 4 bases; nucleotides outside the gene matches: 7. CDR3 region: CASSSLDRAYEQYF. The DNA for the CDR3 is TGTGCCAGCAGCTCATTAGACAGGGCATACGAGCAGTACTTC.

A few counts support this clonotype. The genes are TRBV6-5 and TRBJ2-7; the D gene is possibly TRBD2 (6 bases). Germline V gene data show CDR1 as MNHEY and CDR2 as SVGAGI. V was shortened by 0 bases and J by 0 bases, with 12 bases between the two germline ends. This CDR3 region has 16 residues. This CDR3 is CASSYSSGGVSYEQYF. The CDR3 region has the DNA TGTGCCAGCAGTTACTCGAGTGGAGGGGTCTCCTACGAGCAGTACTTC.